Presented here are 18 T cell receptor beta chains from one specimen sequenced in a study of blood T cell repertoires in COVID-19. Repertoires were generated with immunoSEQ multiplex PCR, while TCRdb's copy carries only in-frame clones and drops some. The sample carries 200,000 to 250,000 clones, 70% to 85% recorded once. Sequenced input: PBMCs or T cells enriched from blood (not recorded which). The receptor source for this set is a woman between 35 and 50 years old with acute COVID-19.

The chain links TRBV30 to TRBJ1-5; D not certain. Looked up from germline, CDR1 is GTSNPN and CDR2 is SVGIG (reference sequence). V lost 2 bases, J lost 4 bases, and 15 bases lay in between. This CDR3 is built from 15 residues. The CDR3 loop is CAWSQSGVFNQPQHF. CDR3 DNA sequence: TGTGCCTGGAGTCAATCCGGGGTGTTTAATCAGCCCCAGCATTTT. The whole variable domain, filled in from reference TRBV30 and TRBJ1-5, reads SQTIHQWPATLVQPVGSPLSLECTVEGTSNPNLYWYRQAAGRGLQLLFYSVGIGQISSEVPQNLSASRPQDRQFILSSKKLLLSDSGFYLCAWSQSGVFNQPQHFGDGTRLSIL.

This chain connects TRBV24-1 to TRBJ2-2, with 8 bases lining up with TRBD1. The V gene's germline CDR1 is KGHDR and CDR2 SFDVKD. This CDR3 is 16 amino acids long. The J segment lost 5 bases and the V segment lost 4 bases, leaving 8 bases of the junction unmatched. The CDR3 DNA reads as TGTGCCACCAGTGACCCGGGACAGGAAAAAACCGGGGAGCTGTTTTTT. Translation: CATSDPGQEKTGELFF.

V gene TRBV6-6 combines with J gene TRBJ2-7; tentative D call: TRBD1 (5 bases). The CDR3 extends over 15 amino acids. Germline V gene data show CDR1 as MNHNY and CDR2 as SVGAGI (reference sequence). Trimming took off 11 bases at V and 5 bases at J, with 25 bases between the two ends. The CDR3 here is CASSSARETSHEQYF. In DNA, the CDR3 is TGTGCCTCAAGTTCGGCCAGGGAAACGTCCCACGAGCAGTACTTC.

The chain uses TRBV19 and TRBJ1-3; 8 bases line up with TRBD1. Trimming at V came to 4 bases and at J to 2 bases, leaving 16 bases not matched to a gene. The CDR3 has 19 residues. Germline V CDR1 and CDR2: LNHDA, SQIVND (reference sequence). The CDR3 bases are TGTGCCAGTAGTACTCCGCGGACAGGGAGAGGGAGTGCTGGAAACACCATATATTTT. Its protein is CASSTPRTGRGSAGNTIYF.

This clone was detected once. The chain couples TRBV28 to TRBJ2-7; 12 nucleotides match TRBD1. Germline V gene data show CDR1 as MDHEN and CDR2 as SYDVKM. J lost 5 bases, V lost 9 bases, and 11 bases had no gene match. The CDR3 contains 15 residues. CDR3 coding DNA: TGTGCCAGTAACCCGATCGGGACAGGGGGCGACGAGCAGTACTTC. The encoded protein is CASNPIGTGGDEQYF. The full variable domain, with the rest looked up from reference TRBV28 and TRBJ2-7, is DVKVTQSSRYLVKRTGEKVFLECVQDMDHENMFWYRQDPGLGLRLIYFSYDVKMKEKGDIPEGYSVSREKKERFSLILESASTNQTSMYLCASNPIGTGGDEQYFGPGTRLTVT.

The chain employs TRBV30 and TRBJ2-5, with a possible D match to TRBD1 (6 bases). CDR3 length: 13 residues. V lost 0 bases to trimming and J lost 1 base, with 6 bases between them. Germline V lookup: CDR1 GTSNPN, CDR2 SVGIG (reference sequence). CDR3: CAWSVQGQETQYF. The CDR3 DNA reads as TGTGCCTGGAGTGTACAGGGCCAAGAGACCCAGTACTTC.

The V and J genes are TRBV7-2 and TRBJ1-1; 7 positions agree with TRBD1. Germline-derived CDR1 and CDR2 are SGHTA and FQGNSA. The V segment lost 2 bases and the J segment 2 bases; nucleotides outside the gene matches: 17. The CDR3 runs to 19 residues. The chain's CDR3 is CASSLMAFGGGFSNTEAFF. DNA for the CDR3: TGTGCCAGCAGCTTAATGGCGTTTGGAGGGGGCTTCAGTAACACTGAAGCTTTCTTT.

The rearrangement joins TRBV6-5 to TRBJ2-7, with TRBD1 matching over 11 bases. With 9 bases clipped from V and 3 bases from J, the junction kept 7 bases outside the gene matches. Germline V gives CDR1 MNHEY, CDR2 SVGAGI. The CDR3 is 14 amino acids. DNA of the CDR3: TGTGCCAGTGCCCGGACAGGGGGCGTCTACGAGCAGTACTTC. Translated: CASARTGGVYEQYF.

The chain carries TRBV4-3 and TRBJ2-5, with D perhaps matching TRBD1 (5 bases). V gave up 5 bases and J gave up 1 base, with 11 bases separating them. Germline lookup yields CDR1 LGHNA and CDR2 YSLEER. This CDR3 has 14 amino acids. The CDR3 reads CASSATAFQETQYF. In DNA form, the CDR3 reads TGCGCCAGCAGCGCGACAGCATTCCAAGAGACCCAGTACTTC.

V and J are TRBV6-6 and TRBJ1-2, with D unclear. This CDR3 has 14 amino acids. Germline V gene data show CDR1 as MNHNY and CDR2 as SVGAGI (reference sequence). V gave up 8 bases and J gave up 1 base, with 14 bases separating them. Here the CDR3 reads CASLEGFLNYGYTF. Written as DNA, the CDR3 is TGTGCCAGCCTCGAGGGCTTTCTTAACTATGGCTACACCTTC.

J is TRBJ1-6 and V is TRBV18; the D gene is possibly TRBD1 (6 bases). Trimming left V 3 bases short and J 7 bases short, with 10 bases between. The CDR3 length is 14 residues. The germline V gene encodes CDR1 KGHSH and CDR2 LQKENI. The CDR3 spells CASSPDRKNSPLHF. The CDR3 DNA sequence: TGTGCCAGCTCACCCGACAGGAAGAATTCACCCCTCCACTTT.

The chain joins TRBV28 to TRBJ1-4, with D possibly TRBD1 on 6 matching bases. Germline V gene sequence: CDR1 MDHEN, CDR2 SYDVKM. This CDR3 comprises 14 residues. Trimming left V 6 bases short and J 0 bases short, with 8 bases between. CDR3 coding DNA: TGTGCCAGCAGAGGGACAACAACTAATGAAAAACTGTTTTTT. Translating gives CASRGTTTNEKLFF.

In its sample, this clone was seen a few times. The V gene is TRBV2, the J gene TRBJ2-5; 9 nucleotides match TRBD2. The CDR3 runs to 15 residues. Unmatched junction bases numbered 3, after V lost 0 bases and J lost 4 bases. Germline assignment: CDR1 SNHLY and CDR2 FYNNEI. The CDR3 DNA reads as TGTGCCAGCAGTGAAGCGGCGGGGGGGGTAGAGACCCAGTACTTC. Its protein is CASSEAAGGVETQYF.

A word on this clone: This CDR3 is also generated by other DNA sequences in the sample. DNA of the CDR3: TGTGCCAGCAGCCAACAGGGTTCTGAAGCTTTCTTT. As protein: CASSQQGSEAFF. J is TRBJ1-1 and V is TRBV3-1 (or the pseudogene TRBV3-2); tentatively, D is TRBD1 (5 bases). V was clipped by 2 bases and J by 6 bases, with 7 bases between them. Germline V gene sequence: CDR1 LGHDT, CDR2 YNNKEL (reference sequence). This CDR3 comprises 12 residues.

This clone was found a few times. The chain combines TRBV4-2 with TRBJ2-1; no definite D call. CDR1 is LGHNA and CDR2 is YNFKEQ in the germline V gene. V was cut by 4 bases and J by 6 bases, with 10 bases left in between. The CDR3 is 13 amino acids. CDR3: CASSPPQANEQFF. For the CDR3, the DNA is TGTGCCAGCAGCCCCCCCCAGGCCAATGAGCAGTTCTTC.

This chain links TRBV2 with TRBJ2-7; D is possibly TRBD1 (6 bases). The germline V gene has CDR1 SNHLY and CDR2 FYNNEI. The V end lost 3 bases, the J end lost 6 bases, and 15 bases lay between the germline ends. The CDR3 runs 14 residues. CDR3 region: CASSDGQGPSEQYF. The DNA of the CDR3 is TGTGCCAGCAGTGACGGTCAGGGGCCCTCCGAGCAGTACTTC.

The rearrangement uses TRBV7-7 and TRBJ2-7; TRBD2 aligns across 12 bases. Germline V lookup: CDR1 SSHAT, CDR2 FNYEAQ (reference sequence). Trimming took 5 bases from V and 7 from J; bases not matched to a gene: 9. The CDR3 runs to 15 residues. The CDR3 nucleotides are TGTGCCAGCAGCCCTGGACTAGCGGGGACAGAGGAGCAGTACTTC. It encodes CASSPGLAGTEEQYF.

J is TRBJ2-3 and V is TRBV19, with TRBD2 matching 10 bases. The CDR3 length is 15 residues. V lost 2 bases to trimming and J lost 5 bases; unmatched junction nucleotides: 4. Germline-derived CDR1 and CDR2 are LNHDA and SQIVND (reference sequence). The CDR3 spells CASSILAGAIDTQYF. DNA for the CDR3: TGTGCCAGTAGTATACTAGCGGGAGCTATAGATACGCAGTATTTT.